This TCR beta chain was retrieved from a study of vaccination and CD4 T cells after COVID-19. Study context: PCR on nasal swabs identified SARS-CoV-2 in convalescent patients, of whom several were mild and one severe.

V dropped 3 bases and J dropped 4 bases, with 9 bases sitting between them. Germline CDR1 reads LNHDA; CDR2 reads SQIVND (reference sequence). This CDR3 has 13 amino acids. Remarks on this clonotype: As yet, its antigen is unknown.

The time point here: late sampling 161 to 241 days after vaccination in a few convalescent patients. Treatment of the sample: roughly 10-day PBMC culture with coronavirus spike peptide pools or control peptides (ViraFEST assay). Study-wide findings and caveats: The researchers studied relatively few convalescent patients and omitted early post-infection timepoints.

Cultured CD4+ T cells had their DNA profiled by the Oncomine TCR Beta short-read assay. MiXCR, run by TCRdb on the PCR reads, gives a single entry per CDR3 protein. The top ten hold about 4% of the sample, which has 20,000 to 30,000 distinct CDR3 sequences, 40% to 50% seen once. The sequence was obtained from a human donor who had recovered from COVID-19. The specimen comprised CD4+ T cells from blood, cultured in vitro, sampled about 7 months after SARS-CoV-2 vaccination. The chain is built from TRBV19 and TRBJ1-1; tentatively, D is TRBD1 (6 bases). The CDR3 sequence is CASSMGRGTEAFF. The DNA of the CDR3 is TGTGCCAGTAGTATGGGCAGGGGCACTGAAGCTTTCTTT.